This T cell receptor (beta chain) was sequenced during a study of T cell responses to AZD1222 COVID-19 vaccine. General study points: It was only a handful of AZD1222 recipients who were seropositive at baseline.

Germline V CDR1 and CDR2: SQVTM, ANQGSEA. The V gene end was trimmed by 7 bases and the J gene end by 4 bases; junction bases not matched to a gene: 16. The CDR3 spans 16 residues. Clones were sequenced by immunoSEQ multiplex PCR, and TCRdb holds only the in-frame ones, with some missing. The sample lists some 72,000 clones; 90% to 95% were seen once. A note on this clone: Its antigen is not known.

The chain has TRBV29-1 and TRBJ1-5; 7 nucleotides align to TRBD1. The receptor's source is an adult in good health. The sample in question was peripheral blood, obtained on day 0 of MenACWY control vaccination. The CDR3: CSAVISPGGGNQPQHF. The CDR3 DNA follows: TGCAGCGCCGTCATTTCTCCAGGGGGGGGAAATCAGCCCCAGCATTTT.